The T cell receptor (beta chain) described here comes from a study of T cell repertoires in cytomegalovirus infection. In TCRdb, the reads were re-called with MiXCR into one record per CDR3 protein. The table shows about 920,000 distinct CDR3 sequences, with 25% to 40% occurring only once. On this clonotype itself: What it recognizes is unknown.

Per the germline V gene, CDR1 is LNHDA and CDR2 is SQIVND (reference sequence). CDR3 length: 15 residues. V trimming: 6 bases; J trimming: 5 bases; junction bases outside the gene matches: 8. General study findings and limits: HLA-C-restricted TCR beta clonotypes specific for CMV led the ex vivo response.

The chain uses TRBV19 and TRBJ2-3, with 10 positions matching TRBD2. The sequences come from cultured CD8+ T cells from PBMCs, collected from culture after CMV antigen stimulation. The TCR was taken from a human donor in good health (CMV status not recorded). Some clones in this sample may be carry-over from other donors' samples. The CDR3 sequence is CASSPTSGFRDTQYF. CDR3 nucleotides: TGTGCCAGTAGCCCGACTAGCGGGTTTAGAGATACGCAGTATTTT.